The entry below gives a single TCR beta chain sequence along with its context. The antigen is not known. PCR was performed a second time for roughly 7 to 12 cycles using a sample-barcoded 5' primer and a J-beta primer mix. TCRdb called the 5' RACE reads again in MiXCR, with one record for every CDR3 protein. Of about 1,000,000 distinct CDR3 sequences detected, 45% appear once; the ten largest clones hold approximately 20%. The entry originates in a study of blood T cells in healthy people across ages. Germline V gene sequence: CDR1 SNHLY, CDR2 FYNNEI. This CDR3 comprises 13 residues. Trimming at V came to 5 bases and at J to 5 bases, leaving 6 bases not matched to a gene. General study points: A roughly linear age-dependent decrease characterized TCR beta diversity per million T cells. In the absence of known donor CMV status, changes in expanded clonotypes were possibly confounded.

The chain employs TRBV2 and TRBJ2-7; TRBD1 matches at 7 bases. Sequencing was done on a sample of blood. This TCR was recovered from a woman aged 55-75 years in good health. CDR3 in amino acids: CASSSGTDDEQYF. CDR3 nucleotides: TGTGCCAGCAGTTCCGGGACAGACGACGAGCAGTACTTC.